The next 28 T cell receptor beta chains were all read from a single sample in a study of cytomegalovirus exposure and HLA in healthy donors. PCR was performed using 60 Vbeta and 13 Jbeta primers. This table comes from immunoSEQ multiplex PCR, and its TCRdb copy is limited to in-frame clones, with some not included. The sample includes 200,000 or so clones, roughly four fifths seen only once; the top ten take 1.2% to 1.5%. The sample taken for sequencing was PBMCs. Source of these receptors: a girl between 5 and 17 years old in good health and CMV-seronegative.

The chain employs TRBV15 and TRBJ1-1; D not certain. The CDR3 extends over 13 amino acids. V was clipped by 8 bases and J by 0 bases, with 10 bases between them. Germline values: CDR1 LNHNV, CDR2 YYDKDF (reference sequence). The CDR3 spells CATGTGMNTEAFF. As DNA, the CDR3 is TGTGCCACCGGCACGGGGATGAACACTGAAGCTTTCTTT.

The rearrangement joins TRBV15 to TRBJ2-1; D is perhaps TRBD2 (5 bases). The CDR3 contains 16 residues. Trimming pared 6 bases from V and 0 bases from J, leaving 15 bases between. Germline-derived CDR1 and CDR2 are LNHNV and YYDKDF (reference sequence). DNA for the CDR3: TGTGCCACCAGGCGTGGTGCGAGCGGCTCCTACAATGAGCAGTTCTTC. Its translation is CATRRGASGSYNEQFF.

The chain recombines TRBV6-6 with TRBJ2-1; D perhaps matches TRBD2 (5 bases). The CDR3 is made up of 15 amino acids. The V and J ends lost 2 bases and 5 bases respectively, with 13 bases between them. CDR1 and CDR2 from the germline V gene are MNHNY and SVGAGI (reference sequence). CDR3: CASSYRLEAHNEQFF. CDR3 DNA sequence: TGTGCCAGCAGTTACCGGTTGGAGGCCCACAATGAGCAGTTCTTC.

The gene calls are TRBV28 and TRBJ1-1, with 7 bases identical to TRBD1. This CDR3 region has 14 residues. V shed 2 bases, J shed 2 bases, and the junction held 2 bases outside the gene matches. Germline CDR1 reads MDHEN; CDR2 reads SYDVKM. This CDR3 is CASSLGQVNTEAFF. The CDR3, as DNA: TGTGCCAGCAGTTTAGGACAGGTCAACACTGAAGCTTTCTTT.

The chain couples TRBV4-1 to TRBJ2-7; D is unresolved. CDR1 and CDR2 from the germline V gene are MGHRA and YSYEKL. The CDR3 has 13 amino acids. V was clipped by 1 base and J by 4 bases, with 8 bases between them. The CDR3 protein is CASSQGIGYEQYF. The CDR3 DNA reads TGCGCCAGCAGCCAAGGCATCGGGTACGAGCAGTACTTC.

In nucleotides, the CDR3 is TGTGCCAGTAGACCCAGGGGGGCGCGTACTGAAGCTTTCTTT. It yields the protein CASRPRGARTEAFF. The chain joins TRBV19 to TRBJ1-1; TRBD1 agrees at 7 bases. The J segment lost 5 bases and the V segment lost 6 bases, leaving 9 bases of the junction unmatched. CDR1 and CDR2 from the germline V gene are LNHDA and SQIVND (reference sequence). This CDR3 region has 14 residues.

The V and J genes are TRBV19 and TRBJ2-7, with a possible D match to TRBD2 (6 bases). Between the trimmed V and J ends, which lost 3 bases and 1 base, there was a span of 16 bases. The length of the CDR3 is 16 residues. Germline V gene sequence: CDR1 LNHDA, CDR2 SQIVND (reference sequence). This CDR3 reads CASSMYRPEGSYEQYF. The DNA of the CDR3 is TGTGCCAGTAGTATGTACAGACCGGAGGGGTCCTACGAGCAGTACTTC.

The chain employs TRBV12-5 and TRBJ2-2; TRBD2 might be the D (6 bases). The CDR3 totals 15 residues. CDR1 and CDR2 from the germline V gene are LGHNT and FRNRAP. V lost 2 bases and J 5 bases, leaving 12 bases between the germline ends. The CDR3 protein is CASGLTVGGTGELFF. The CDR3, as DNA: TGTGCTAGTGGTTTGACCGTTGGAGGGACCGGGGAGCTGTTTTTT.

V gene TRBV27 combines with J gene TRBJ1-2; D is uncertain. The germline CDR1 and CDR2 sequences are MNHEY and SMNVEV (reference sequence). The V end was cut by 2 bases, the J end by 6 bases, with 16 bases between. CDR3 length equals 15 residues. The CDR3: CASSLGVGTVHGYTF. CDR3 coding DNA: TGTGCCAGCAGTTTAGGTGTTGGCACAGTTCATGGCTACACCTTC.

In its sample, this clone was seen a few times. The chain employs TRBV18 and TRBJ2-7, with TRBD1 as a possible D gene (5 bases). V lost 3 bases, J lost 7 bases, and 16 bases lay in between. The CDR3 has 14 residues. Germline CDR1 is KGHSH and CDR2 is LQKENI. The CDR3 region is CASSPRTQGVEQYF. CDR3 bases: TGTGCCAGCTCACCTAGAACTCAGGGTGTGGAGCAGTACTTC.

This chain uses TRBV28 with TRBJ1-4; weak D call: TRBD1 (6 bases). The V end was cut by 4 bases, the J end by 4 bases, with 13 bases between. This CDR3 is 15 amino acids long. Germline loops: CDR1 MDHEN, CDR2 SYDVKM. The CDR3 sequence: CASSSPSRGNEKLFF. CDR3 bases: TGTGCCAGCAGTTCACCGAGCAGGGGTAATGAAAAACTGTTTTTT.

The count of this clone is one. The chain is built from TRBV19 and TRBJ1-2; possibly TRBD1 for D (5 bases). The CDR3 consists of 18 residues. Germline CDR1 is LNHDA and CDR2 is SQIVND (reference sequence). Trimming took 3 bases from V and 2 from J, leaving 22 bases between them. In DNA form, the CDR3 reads TGTGCCAGTAGTATGAAGAGGGGACTACAACTTGCCAACTATGGCTACACCTTC. This translates into CASSMKRGLQLANYGYTF.

The gene calls are TRBV5-1 and TRBJ2-1; 9 nucleotides align to TRBD1. Unmatched junction bases numbered 9, after V lost 4 bases and J lost 4 bases. This CDR3 spans 16 amino acids. CDR1 is SGHRS and CDR2 is YFSETQ in the germline V gene. The DNA of the CDR3 is TGCGCCAGCAGCCCAATTCGACAGGGGGAGTACAATGAGCAGTTCTTC. Protein product: CASSPIRQGEYNEQFF.

V and J are TRBV30 and TRBJ2-3; maybe TRBD2 (5 bases). The CDR3 is 13 amino acids. Germline V gene sequence: CDR1 GTSNPN, CDR2 SVGIG (reference sequence). The CDR3 loop reads CAYGMKDPDTQYF. CDR3 in DNA: TGTGCTTACGGGATGAAGGACCCAGATACGCAGTATTTT. The complete variable domain, with remaining parts taken from reference TRBV30 and TRBJ2-3, reads SQTIHQWPATLVQPVGSPLSLECTVEGTSNPNLYWYRQAAGRGLQLLFYSVGIGQISSEVPQNLSASRPQDRQFILSSKKLLLSDSGFYLCAYGMKDPDTQYFGPGTRLTVL.

This sequence joins TRBV7-2 and TRBJ1-2, with 8 bases matching TRBD1. Germline lookup yields CDR1 SGHTA and CDR2 FQGNSA. V lost 5 bases to trimming and J lost 5 bases; unmatched junction nucleotides: 7. The CDR3 extends over 14 amino acids. The CDR3 DNA follows: TGTGCCAGCAGCGTCGGACAGGGCGGGTATGGCTACACCTTC. This encodes CASSVGQGGYGYTF. The whole variable domain, filled in from reference TRBV7-2 and TRBJ1-2, reads GAGVSQSPSNKVTEKGKDVELRCDPISGHTALYWYRQSLGQGLEFLIYFQGNSAPDKSGLPSDRFSAERTGGSVSTLTIQRTQQEDSAVYLCASSVGQGGYGYTFGSGTRLTVV.

The chain has TRBV2 and TRBJ2-5, with 10 bases aligning to TRBD1. Trimming at V came to 6 bases and at J to 3 bases, leaving 7 bases not matched to a gene. This CDR3 contains 15 residues. CDR1 SNHLY and CDR2 FYNNEI come from the germline V gene. CDR3 sequence reads: CASSPGQGVKETQYF. The CDR3 coding sequence is TGTGCCAGCAGCCCCGGACAGGGGGTTAAAGAGACCCAGTACTTC.

The CDR3 nucleotides are TGTGCCACCAGCAGAGATGGCCAGGGTATCCACGAGCAGTACTTC. This sequence encodes CATSRDGQGIHEQYF. The V gene is TRBV15, the J gene TRBJ2-7, with a weak D call TRBD1 (5 bases). The germline CDR1 and CDR2 sequences are LNHNV and YYDKDF (reference sequence). Trimming left V 0 bases short and J 5 bases short, with 14 bases between. The CDR3 runs 15 residues.

The CDR3 DNA is TGCGCCAGCAGTGAGTCAAGCCCCTACGAGCAGTACTTC. Its protein is CASSESSPYEQYF. V and J are TRBV10-2 and TRBJ2-7; D unclear. V was trimmed by 0 bases and J by 2 bases, leaving 5 bases between them. The CDR3 extends over 13 amino acids. Germline assignment: CDR1 WSHSY and CDR2 SAAADI.

Remarks on this clone: Other DNA sequences of this sample code for an identical CDR3. This rearrangement joins TRBV30 to TRBJ2-7; the D gene is possibly TRBD2 (6 bases). This CDR3 spans 14 amino acids. Germline V gene sequence: CDR1 GTSNPN, CDR2 SVGIG (reference sequence). The ends were cut back, 4 bases at V and 3 bases at J, with 16 bases in the middle. CDR3 DNA sequence: TGTGCCTGGATGCCGCTGGGTAGCGGCTACGAGCAGTACTTC. It yields the protein CAWMPLGSGYEQYF.

V usage is TRBV6-5 and J usage is TRBJ2-1; D gene unclear. CDR1 and CDR2 from the germline V gene are MNHEY and SVGAGI. V was pared by 6 bases and J by 6 bases, with 12 bases between. The CDR3 contains 13 residues. Here the CDR3 reads CASSFWRGNEQFF. The DNA of the CDR3 is TGTGCCAGCAGCTTTTGGAGAGGCAATGAGCAGTTCTTC.

This clone was seen just once. This chain connects TRBV28 to TRBJ2-7, with D possibly matching TRBD1 (5 bases). The CDR3 length is 15 residues. The germline V gene encodes CDR1 MDHEN and CDR2 SYDVKM. Trimming left V 3 bases short and J 1 base short, with 13 bases between. The CDR3 region is CASSFRFRESYEQYF. CDR3 in DNA: TGTGCCAGCAGTTTTAGATTCAGGGAATCCTACGAGCAGTACTTC. The full variable domain, completed using reference TRBV28 and TRBJ2-7, is DVKVTQSSRYLVKRTGEKVFLECVQDMDHENMFWYRQDPGLGLRLIYFSYDVKMKEKGDIPEGYSVSREKKERFSLILESASTNQTSMYLCASSFRFRESYEQYFGPGTRLTVT.

The gene calls are TRBV4-1 and TRBJ2-1; maybe TRBD2 (6 bases). Germline-derived CDR1 and CDR2 are MGHRA and YSYEKL. Trimming removed 2 bases at V and 9 bases at J, with 20 bases between. The CDR3 spans 16 residues. DNA for the CDR3: TGCGCCAGCAGCCAATTTGGGAGGCCCCCTAAGGCTGAGCAGTTCTTC. Protein: CASSQFGRPPKAEQFF.

The V gene is TRBV27, the J gene TRBJ1-1; D possibly corresponds to TRBD1 (6 bases). V was cut by 6 bases and J by 11 bases, with 13 bases left in between. CDR3 length equals 11 residues. Looked up from germline, CDR1 is MNHEY and CDR2 is SMNVEV (reference sequence). The CDR3 loop is CASRQGNRAFF. Here the CDR3 DNA reads TGTGCCAGCAGGCAGGGGAATCGGGCTTTCTTT.

The CDR3 sequence is CASSLAGIAYGYTF. As DNA, the CDR3 is TGTGCCAGCAGCTTGGCGGGAATAGCGTATGGCTACACCTTC. The rearrangement links TRBV5-6 to TRBJ1-2; D call uncertain. The length of the CDR3 is 14 residues. In germline, CDR1 is SGHDT, CDR2 YYEEEE. V lost 0 bases to trimming and J lost 5 bases, with 11 bases between them.

The rearrangement uses TRBV30 and TRBJ2-1; D call uncertain. Germline V gene data show CDR1 as GTSNPN and CDR2 as SVGIG (reference sequence). The CDR3 extends over 16 amino acids. V lost 0 bases and J lost 2, with 14 bases in between. The CDR3 DNA sequence: TGTGCCTGGAGTGTGGATCGGTCAGGCGCCTACAATGAGCAGTTCTTC. Translating it yields CAWSVDRSGAYNEQFF.

The chain recombines TRBV7-2 with TRBJ1-6, with 10 positions matching TRBD1. The V gene's germline CDR1 is SGHTA and CDR2 FQGNSA. V lost 1 base to trimming and J lost 9 bases; unmatched junction nucleotides: 6. This CDR3 is 16 amino acids long. The CDR3 coding sequence is TGTGCCAGCAGCTTAGAGGGGACAGGGGCCGGTTCACCCCTCCACTTT. This translates into CASSLEGTGAGSPLHF.

The V and J genes are TRBV6-5 and TRBJ2-2; D uncertain. Germline V gene sequence: CDR1 MNHEY, CDR2 SVGAGI. V was shortened by 4 bases and J by 4 bases, with 10 bases between the two germline ends. The CDR3 sequence is 14 residues long. The DNA for the CDR3 is TGTGCCAGCAGTTCTCGACACCTCACCGGGGAGCTGTTTTTT. Translating gives CASSSRHLTGELFF.

The chain carries TRBV4-1 and TRBJ2-7, with TRBD1 matching 9 bases. This CDR3 is 14 amino acids long. J lost 4 bases, V lost 5 bases, and 6 bases had no gene match. Germline lookup yields CDR1 MGHRA and CDR2 YSYEKL. The CDR3, as DNA: TGCGCCAGCAGCGCCCACAGGGGGCGATACGAGCAGTACTTC. Translating gives CASSAHRGRYEQYF.